This T cell receptor beta chain was observed in a study of cytomegalovirus exposure and HLA in healthy donors (dated by TCRdb to the late 2010s). At the level of the whole study: An earlier analysis of approximately 600 of the donors reported 250 to 350 Gb of sequence data and about 100 million unique TCR beta sequences from about 180 million T cells. Roughly 320 gigabases of sequencing data and approximately 92 million unique TCR sequences made up an early release that covered over 550 HLA-typed donors. The genetic ancestry cluster associated with self-reported Caucasian donors included 81% of the 350 to 500 genotyped donors. The study was designed to test whether signatures of past pathogen exposure could be identified by cataloging public T cell receptors. Using immunosequencing, the study profiled T cell repertoires from roughly 650 subjects and related those repertoires to cytomegalovirus serostatus. Along with the approximately 700-subject first cohort, a separate validation cohort of around 110 different subjects was used. High-throughput TCR immunosequencing, statistical association of individual TCRs with disease status, and machine learning were combined to predict cytomegalovirus infection status. A later analysis re-examined previously published TCR beta repertoires from roughly 650 donors and added high-resolution HLA genotyping to investigate patterns of TCR occurrence. The later analysis used no new phenotypic data to find candidate immune exposures, relying instead on TCR beta sequences and their occurrence across donors. An earlier analysis of some 500 of the donors used high-throughput TCR beta sequencing to judge whether each TCR beta V gene segment behaved as functional or pseudogenic. Alongside the repertoire data, information on donor age, sex, ethnicity and CMV serostatus was compiled. A later genetic analysis used genome-wide SNP genotypes for about 65% of the roughly 700 donors, treating that subset as a discovery cohort. Every discovery cohort repertoire had been produced on one sequencing platform. Class I and class II HLA loci were covered by the typing at four-digit resolution. Typing coverage varied by locus: about 620-630 donors for A, B, C, DRB1 and DQB1; roughly 520 for DQA1; some 610 for DPA1; around 490 for DPB1. Roughly five DR-DQ haplotypes were handled as single units for association and clustering, since linkage in the cohort was strong. On average, around 240,000 unique TCR beta nucleotide sequences were sequenced per donor among 300 to 500 genotyped donors of the cohort, with approximately 18% of those sequences being non-productive. Overall results and qualifications from the work: Linkage disequilibrium might explain the correlated functional status among segregating V segments, but an unknown experimental factor could not be excluded. In an earlier analysis of some 540 of the donors, most TCR beta V segments appeared in productive rearrangements about 87% or about 30% of the time, broadly matching IMGT annotations. A further reported finding was that TCR beta sequences accurately predicted the HLA-A and HLA-B alleles for most subjects in the first cohort. Because counts were too low, some 16 rarely observed V segments, including chromosome 9 orphons, were excluded from the earlier analysis of 587 of the donors. In this cohort, only TCR beta chains were sequenced, and detectable features were limited by the absence of alpha or paired-chain data. The study gave a list of about 170 TCR beta chains associated with cytomegalovirus. A cluster of highly shared sequence variants was judged likely to represent a technical artifact of the sequencing pipeline. The authors suggested that the approach could potentially be extended to other disease states and immunological phenotypes. A later genetic analysis associated a missense DCLRE1C variant with V-gene and J-gene trimming of TCR beta chains, and an independent cohort replicated the association. Cytomegalovirus status was reported to be diagnosed by the classifier with high specificity and sensitivity in both the original and validation cohorts. In vitro tests confirmed that a few of the cytomegalovirus-associated TCR beta chains recognize cytomegalovirus antigens. While some public TCRs were present in many individuals, most TCR sequences turned up only very rarely across donors. In a later analysis, the rate of TCR association differed among HLA loci, with DRB1 alleles having the most associated TCRs and HLA-C alleles having the fewest. Presence/absence analyses assumed roughly uniform sequencing depth across donors, an assumption that may not hold. A later analysis found that HLA-associated TCR beta chains were more clonally expanded and had lower generation probabilities than equally common non-associated chains. Specific HLA alleles were associated with more than 15,000 TCR beta sequences at a false discovery rate of 0.05 in a later analysis. According to a later analysis, most CMV-associated TCR beta chains appeared to be HLA-restricted, and the HLA associations seemed to be driven largely by CMV exposure. According to a later analysis, parvovirus B19, influenza, CMV and Epstein-Barr virus appeared linked to several top co-occurrence clusters. A later genetic analysis reported fewer N-insertions in productive TCRs among donors in an Asian-associated ancestry cluster than the roughly 650-donor mean. The 87-base-pair reads could not distinguish some IMGT-functional V segments, including TRBV6-2 and TRBV6-3, so those segments were excluded. Assigning TCR associations to individual alleles was difficult when HLA alleles, especially DR and DQ, strongly co-occurred. Because HLA typing was missing for some donors at each locus, association tests included only the typed subset. Immune exposure information for the cohort was limited to CMV serostatus.

Concerning this clone itself: No antigen is known for it. No qualities accompany the bases; no much larger clone lies one base away.

Relative to germline, V is missing 8 bases and J is missing 5 bases, with 0 bases of the junction outside any gene match. CDR1 and CDR2 were assigned from the germline V gene (reference sequence) as LNHDA and SQIVND. Measured from the cysteine to the phenylalanine, the CDR3 is 11 residues long. CDR3 DNA only is kept here, 33 bases in frame from base 1. The protocol used for the library was the immunoSEQ multiplex PCR assay. For the multiplex PCR, a mixture combining 60 forward primers for TCR Vbeta segments and 13 reverse primers for TCR Jbeta segments was used. The CDR3 region of rearranged TCR beta genes was amplified from genomic DNA with a multiplex PCR assay. The amplified TCR beta libraries were sequenced on the Illumina HiSeq System as 87-base-pair reads. The authors' analysis ran thus. A later analysis tallied roughly 80 million unique TCR beta chains across the 610 or so repertoires, and approximately 9.9 million of those chains were shared by two or more donors. Raw reads were error-corrected and collapsed into unique sequences with a nearest-neighbor algorithm that merged closely related sequences to remove PCR and sequencing errors. To assign V, D and J gene segments, CDR3 sequences were aligned to IMGT reference sequences. Each retained sequence needed at least a six-nucleotide match to both a V gene segment and a J gene segment. A rearrangement counted as productive if the CDR3 had no stop codons and remained in frame with V and J, and every other rearrangement counted as non-productive. CDR3 was defined by IMGT convention, running from the second conserved V-encoded cysteine to the conserved J-encoded phenylalanine. The earlier analysis of 500 to 750 of the donors excluded any sequence lacking an unambiguous match to a single V gene segment. In an earlier analysis of about 590 of the donors, a V segment was called functional when productive rearrangements were above 56.7%, and segregating when the standard deviation between donors exceeded 5%. To diagnose cytomegalovirus status from the catalog of TCR beta chain sequences, a statistical classification framework was built. V and J gene assignment, in a later analysis, came from comparing TCR nucleotide sequences with IMGT/GENE-DB human TR gene sequences. The TCRdist pipeline was used in a later analysis to assign CDR3 sequences and most-parsimonious VDJ recombination scenarios. In a later analysis, every TCR beta chain was defined by the combination of its CDR3 amino acid sequence and its V-gene family, and reads without a unique V-gene family were dropped. A later analysis removed 592 highly shared, low-generation-probability nucleotide sequences to deal with suspected cross-contamination and a sequencing artifact. In a later analysis, a clonal expansion index for each public chain was calculated from normalized within-repertoire ranks of inferred template counts. Generation probabilities in a later analysis came from a VDJ recombination model fitted to out-of-frame rearrangements, and those results were checked against IGoR. Hypergeometric tests were used in a later analysis to score TCR-TCR, TCR-HLA and TCR-CMV co-occurrence, with a repertoire-size bias correction applied to the TCR pairs. False discovery rates were estimated in a later analysis by permuting HLA or CMV assignments 20 times. In a later analysis, co-occurring TCRs were grouped with DBSCAN, and TCRdist sequence similarity was added when clustering was performed within HLA-allele-positive subsets. Repertoires with fewer than 30,000 or more than 120,000 public chains were left out of co-occurrence clustering, as were a handful of repertoires with anomalous nucleotide sharing. TCRdb took over this immuneACCESS table, retaining in-frame rearrangements with V and J assigned. Such tables are incomplete; in checked studies, under half of the missing clones stem from an unresolved V gene, and the remainder is unexplained. V, J and clone size derive from that table, while D and trimming were established from the DNA sequence. For this sample there are roughly 100,000 clones; around 78% appear just once. Around 6% of the sample is in the top ten clones.

In total, 630 or so healthy bone marrow donors made up the cohort. Cohort members were all nominally healthy when sampled, although unrecorded immune exposures were likely present. The donor was CMV seronegative and was included in the group of 352 seronegative cohort members. A peripheral blood sample was provided by each donor, and peripheral blood mononuclear cells were used for TCR beta sequencing. Genomic DNA was extracted from the blood cell samples with the Qiagen DNeasy Blood Extraction Kit. Recombination linked TRBV19 to TRBJ1-1; 9 central nucleotides agree with TRBD1. The receptor comes from a male donor in good health and CMV-seronegative. Sequenced sample: PBMCs. For the CDR3, the sequence is CASGQGTEAFF. The DNA sequence reads TGTGCCAGTGGACAGGGGACTGAAGCTTTCTTT. Joined to the reference TRBV19 and TRBJ1-1 proteins, this CDR3 gives the full variable domain: DGGITQSPKYLFRKEGQNVTLSCEQNLNHDAMYWYRQDPGQGLRLIYYSQIVNDFQKGDIAEGYSVSREKKESFPLTVTSAQKNPTAFYLCASGQGTEAFFGQGTRLTVV.